The clone carrying this T cell receptor beta chain was recorded only once. As yet, its antigen is unknown. They ran version v3.0 of the immunoSEQ assay at survey level. Generated by immunoSEQ multiplex PCR, the TCRdb table keeps only in-frame clones and is missing some. Among some 35,000 clones listed, roughly 74% were seen once. This entry comes from a study of long-term antiretroviral therapy in people with HIV. General observations from the study: Clonotypes expanded prior to ART showed repertoire dominance at all sampled time points.

Inclusion required at least two post-ART and at least one pre-ART PBMC samples. Trimming took 1 base from V and 2 from J, leaving 12 bases between them. The CDR3 consists of 15 residues. The V gene's germline CDR1 is SGHTA and CDR2 FQGNSA. This clonotype was sampled from a man aged 45 to 65 with HIV. Here the sequenced sample was unsorted PBMCs, taken 3 years after starting antiretroviral therapy. V and J are TRBV7-2 and TRBJ2-7; no clear D. The CDR3 DNA follows: TGTGCCAGCAGCTTAGACAATCTTCGGACCTACGAGCAGTACTTC. It is translated as CASSLDNLRTYEQYF.